The rows below give T cell receptor beta chains drawn from one sample of a study of blood T cell repertoires in COVID-19. The assay was immunoSEQ multiplex PCR, and TCRdb's table has in-frame clones only and misses some. The data hold roughly 160,000 clones, with approximately 87% observed a single time. Sequencing input: peripheral blood. The receptor source for this set is a woman aged 70-85 years with COVID-19, enrolled during active disease. CDR3s include the opening cysteine and the closing phenylalanine or tryptophan. Fields, in order: clone size, J gene, V gene, CDR3 protein. Some rows mark clone size as missing; the rest say once, few, many or name a class of expanded clone.

clone size: -
J gene: TRBJ1-5
V gene: TRBV27
CDR3 protein: CASKTTGILSNQPQHF

clone size: few
J gene: TRBJ1-2
V gene: TRBV19
CDR3 protein: CASSSGGFAGAGYGYTF

clone size: -
J gene: TRBJ2-1
V gene: TRBV11-2
CDR3 protein: CASSSDLEGFLRNEQFF

clone size: -
J gene: TRBJ2-3
V gene: TRBV6-4
CDR3 protein: CASSQTPQGISTDTQYF

clone size: -
J gene: TRBJ2-3
V gene: TRBV7-2
CDR3 protein: CASSFTGGTPDTQYF

clone size: -
J gene: TRBJ1-2
V gene: TRBV11-2
CDR3 protein: CASSPTTGYSGYTF

clone size: -
J gene: TRBJ1-2
V gene: TRBV28
CDR3 protein: CASRGHRDRGIYGYTF

clone size: -
J gene: TRBJ2-7
V gene: TRBV19
CDR3 protein: CASSWQGAYEQYF

clone size: -
J gene: TRBJ2-5
V gene: TRBV29-1
CDR3 protein: CSVGGQQYQETQYF

clone size: -
J gene: TRBJ1-1
V gene: TRBV28
CDR3 protein: CASSLEGVSFF

clone size: -
J gene: TRBJ2-5
V gene: TRBV10-1
CDR3 protein: CASSGGQVQETQYF

clone size: -
J gene: TRBJ1-3
V gene: TRBV9
CDR3 protein: CASSEGYISGNTIYF

clone size: -
J gene: TRBJ2-7
V gene: TRBV11-2
CDR3 protein: CASSLGTADYEQYF

clone size: -
J gene: TRBJ2-5
V gene: TRBV5-4
CDR3 protein: CASSRRRPLNLQETQYF

clone size: -
J gene: TRBJ2-7
V gene: TRBV5-1
CDR3 protein: CASSLEDRGLNEQYF

clone size: -
J gene: TRBJ2-5
V gene: TRBV6-4
CDR3 protein: CASSETGGGETQYF

clone size: -
J gene: TRBJ1-5
V gene: TRBV28
CDR3 protein: CASSLRQATQHF

clone size: few
J gene: TRBJ2-5
V gene: TRBV10-3
CDR3 protein: CAIRPGTGQETQYF

clone size: -
J gene: TRBJ2-5
V gene: TRBV19
CDR3 protein: CASSIGPTAGETQYF

clone size: -
J gene: TRBJ2-2
V gene: TRBV28
CDR3 protein: CASSFEGKNTGELFF

clone size: -
J gene: TRBJ1-2
V gene: TRBV3-1/TRBV3-2
CDR3 protein: CASSQLGAGGYTF

clone size: -
J gene: TRBJ2-7
V gene: TRBV11-2
CDR3 protein: CASSRTLQDRTYEQYF

clone size: -
J gene: TRBJ2-7
V gene: TRBV5-1
CDR3 protein: CASSLGWGQGRSYEQYF

clone size: -
J gene: TRBJ1-5
V gene: TRBV19
CDR3 protein: CASSPRALPKPQHF

clone size: -
J gene: TRBJ1-2
V gene: TRBV7-6
CDR3 protein: CASSFGQSPNYGYTF

clone size: few
J gene: TRBJ1-1
V gene: TRBV28
CDR3 protein: CASIPSGDITEAFF

clone size: -
J gene: TRBJ2-5
V gene: TRBV6-5
CDR3 protein: CASRSGGQETQYF

clone size: -
J gene: TRBJ2-1
V gene: TRBV11-3
CDR3 protein: CASSLRGGTYNEQFF

clone size: -
J gene: TRBJ1-4
V gene: TRBV19
CDR3 protein: CASSIRSSNEKLFF

clone size: -
J gene: TRBJ2-7
V gene: TRBV2
CDR3 protein: CATTTEGGVGYEQYF

clone size: -
J gene: TRBJ1-4
V gene: TRBV2
CDR3 protein: CASTEGQGGEKLFF

clone size: -
J gene: TRBJ2-7
V gene: TRBV29-1
CDR3 protein: CSVAGVGAGSTYEQYF

clone size: -
J gene: TRBJ2-3
V gene: TRBV2
CDR3 protein: CASSPSFTDTQYF

clone size: -
J gene: TRBJ2-1
V gene: TRBV6-4
CDR3 protein: CASSGRGGSYNEQFF

clone size: -
J gene: TRBJ2-5
V gene: TRBV7-2
CDR3 protein: CASSPLRGQETQYF

clone size: -
J gene: TRBJ2-7
V gene: TRBV21-1
CDR3 protein: CASSPRVRSYEQYF

clone size: -
J gene: TRBJ2-1
V gene: TRBV6-5
CDR3 protein: CASTRAGDFYNEQFF

clone size: -
J gene: TRBJ1-1
V gene: TRBV12-3/TRBV12-4
CDR3 protein: CASTTRDTEAFF

clone size: -
J gene: TRBJ2-2
V gene: TRBV6-5
CDR3 protein: CASSRLAPKTGELFF